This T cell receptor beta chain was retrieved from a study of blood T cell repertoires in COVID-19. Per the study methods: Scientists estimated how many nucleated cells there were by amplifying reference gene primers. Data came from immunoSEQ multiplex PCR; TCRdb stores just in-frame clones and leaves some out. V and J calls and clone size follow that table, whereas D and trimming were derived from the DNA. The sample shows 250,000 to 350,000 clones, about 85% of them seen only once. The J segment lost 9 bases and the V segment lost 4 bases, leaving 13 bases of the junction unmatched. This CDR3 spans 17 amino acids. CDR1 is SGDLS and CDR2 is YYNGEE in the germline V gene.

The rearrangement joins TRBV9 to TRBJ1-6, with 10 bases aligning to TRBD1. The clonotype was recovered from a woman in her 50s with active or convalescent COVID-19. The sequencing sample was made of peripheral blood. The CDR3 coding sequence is TGTGCCAGCAGCCTCAGGGACAGGGGAAATTCCGGTTCACCCCTCCACTTT. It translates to CASSLRDRGNSGSPLHF.